Listed here are 3 T cell receptor beta chains from one sample, sequenced in a study of blood T cell repertoires in COVID-19. Assay: immunoSEQ multiplex PCR; the TCRdb copy retains only in-frame clones and omits some. The table lists a few hundred thousand clones, 75% to 90% of them singletons. The sample was PBMCs or T cells enriched from blood (not recorded which). The receptor source for this set is a woman aged 50 to 60 who had recovered from COVID-19.

This rearrangement joins TRBV28 to TRBJ1-1; D possibly corresponds to TRBD1 (6 bases). Germline V gene sequence: CDR1 MDHEN, CDR2 SYDVKM. There are 14 residues in the CDR3. V was cut by 5 bases and J by 6 bases, with 16 bases left in between. CDR3 sequence reads: CASSPPDRFAEAFF. Here the CDR3 DNA reads TGTGCCAGCAGTCCACCCGACAGGTTTGCTGAAGCTTTCTTT.

The chain uses TRBV6-5 and TRBJ2-7, with TRBD1 matching 7 bases. Trimming took 6 bases from V and 2 from J; bases not matched to a gene: 7. The germline gives CDR1 MNHEY, CDR2 SVGAGI. This CDR3 is 14 amino acids long. Here the CDR3 reads CASRWQGVAYEQYF. CDR3 DNA sequence: TGTGCCAGCAGGTGGCAGGGGGTAGCCTACGAGCAGTACTTC.

The rearrangement links TRBV19 to TRBJ1-1, with a possible D match to TRBD1 (6 bases). CDR3 size: 15 residues. The V end lost 7 bases, the J end lost 3 bases, and 18 bases lay between the germline ends. Germline V gene lookup returns CDR1 LNHDA and CDR2 SQIVND (reference sequence). CDR3 residues: CASNPRGLWDTEAFF. In nucleotides, the CDR3 is TGTGCCAGTAACCCCAGGGGCCTCTGGGACACTGAAGCTTTCTTT.